These 11 T cell receptor beta chains were sequenced from one sample in a study of CD8+ T cells in alopecia areata. Extracted RNA was reverse transcribed, and the resulting cDNA served as sequencing template. Method: immunoSEQ multiplex PCR; TCRdb's copy keeps in-frame clones and lacks some. The repertoire includes 190,000 or so clones, roughly three fifths of them detected once, and 3.3% sits in the top ten. This sample's treatment: oral pan-JAK inhibitor, 5-10 mg twice daily. The input for sequencing was CD4+ T cells sorted from blood, taken at week 4, from a patient treated with tofacitinib. All receptors derive from a human donor with alopecia areata.

The chain couples TRBV11-2 to TRBJ2-7; 10 positions match TRBD2. Germline assignment: CDR1 SGHAT and CDR2 FQNNGV. J gave up 2 bases and V 4 bases, and 17 bases lay outside the gene matches. The CDR3 is 19 residues long. CDR3 in amino acids: CASSSRSGGTIELPYEQYF. CDR3 nucleotide sequence: TGTGCCAGCAGCTCCCGTAGCGGGGGGACAATCGAACTCCCCTACGAGCAGTACTTC.

The chain has TRBV7-9 and TRBJ1-3; no reliable D call. V lost 5 bases, J lost 3 bases, and 14 bases lay in between. This CDR3 has 15 amino acids. Germline V gives CDR1 SEHNR, CDR2 FQNEAQ (reference sequence). The CDR3 sequence is CASSVAEIGGNTIYF. The CDR3 region has the DNA TGTGCCAGCAGCGTCGCGGAGATTGGTGGAAACACCATATATTTT.

The rearrangement links TRBV30 to TRBJ1-2; D unresolved. Germline CDR1 GTSNPN, CDR2 SVGIG (reference sequence). CDR3 length equals 11 residues. V lost 3 bases and J 8 bases, leaving 10 bases between the germline ends. CDR3 coding DNA: TGTGCCTGGAGGACCGGTTTCGGCTACACCTTC. Its protein is CAWRTGFGYTF.

V is TRBV29-1 and J is TRBJ2-5, with unresolved D. The DNA matches TRBJ2-7 better at its end, which makes the J call doubtful. The CDR3 runs to 13 residues. Germline lookup yields CDR1 SQVTM and CDR2 ANQGSEA. The CDR3 is CSVRGFSSYEQYF. DNA for the CDR3: TGCAGCGTCCGAGGATTTAGCTCCTACGAGCAGTACTTC.

The V and J genes are TRBV5-1 and TRBJ2-7; D might be TRBD1 (6 bases). Trimming took off 5 bases at V and 0 bases at J, with 18 bases between the two ends. The CDR3 loop spans 16 amino acids. CDR1 is SGHRS and CDR2 is YFSETQ in the germline V gene. The CDR3 region is CASRRTVTGSSYEQYF. The CDR3 nucleotides are TGCGCCAGCAGACGGACTGTGACAGGTAGCTCCTACGAGCAGTACTTC.

The chain carries TRBV2 and TRBJ1-1; D perhaps matches TRBD1 (6 bases). This CDR3 region has 15 residues. Germline-derived CDR1 and CDR2 are SNHLY and FYNNEI. V lost 8 bases and J lost 1, with 17 bases in between. The CDR3 sequence: CASESYRAANTEAFF. CDR3 nucleotide sequence: TGTGCCAGCGAGTCCTACAGGGCGGCGAACACTGAAGCTTTCTTT.

This clone has more than one count but fewer than ten. The chain combines TRBV9 with TRBJ2-1; D is undetermined. The CDR3 spans 15 residues. In germline, CDR1 is SGDLS, CDR2 YYNGEE. Trimming left V 0 bases short and J 4 bases short, with 11 bases between. The CDR3 is CASSVGVGKYNEQFF. For the CDR3, the DNA is TGTGCCAGCAGCGTAGGGGTAGGAAAGTACAATGAGCAGTTCTTC.

This chain connects TRBV5-1 to TRBJ1-2; D gene uncertain. CDR3 size: 13 residues. Germline CDR1 is SGHRS and CDR2 is YFSETQ. With 0 bases removed from V and 6 bases from J, the gap between germline ends came to 9 bases. The CDR3 coding sequence is TGCGCCAGCAGCTTGGCCTCTTTGGATGGCTACACCTTC. It encodes CASSLASLDGYTF.

The chain combines TRBV30 with TRBJ2-5; D uncertain. The CDR3 runs 11 residues. The V end was cut by 1 base, the J end by 5 bases, with 5 bases between. Germline V gene sequence: CDR1 GTSNPN, CDR2 SVGIG (reference sequence). CDR3 residues: CAWSERETQYF. The CDR3 DNA reads TGTGCCTGGAGTGAAAGGGAGACCCAGTACTTC. Looking up the rest from reference TRBV30 and TRBJ2-5 gives the full variable domain: SQTIHQWPATLVQPVGSPLSLECTVEGTSNPNLYWYRQAAGRGLQLLFYSVGIGQISSEVPQNLSASRPQDRQFILSSKKLLLSDSGFYLCAWSERETQYFGPGTRLLVL.

The CDR3 loop reads CASRSGGTGELFF. DNA of the CDR3: TGTGCCAGCCGGTCAGGGGGTACCGGGGAGCTGTTTTTT. The rearrangement uses TRBV27 and TRBJ2-2, with 7 bases lining up with TRBD1. The junction had 5 bases not matched to a gene; V was cut back by 8 bases and J by 5 bases. This CDR3 comprises 13 residues. Germline CDR1 and CDR2: MNHEY and SMNVEV (reference sequence).

This chain uses TRBV29-1 with TRBJ2-1, with 13 bases aligning to TRBD2. Germline assignment: CDR1 SQVTM and CDR2 ANQGSEA. The CDR3 is 14 amino acids. V lost 6 bases to trimming and J lost 4 bases; unmatched junction nucleotides: 3. CDR3 sequence reads: CSVLTSGGYNEQFF. Written as DNA, the CDR3 is TGCAGCGTCCTGACTAGCGGGGGGTACAATGAGCAGTTCTTC.